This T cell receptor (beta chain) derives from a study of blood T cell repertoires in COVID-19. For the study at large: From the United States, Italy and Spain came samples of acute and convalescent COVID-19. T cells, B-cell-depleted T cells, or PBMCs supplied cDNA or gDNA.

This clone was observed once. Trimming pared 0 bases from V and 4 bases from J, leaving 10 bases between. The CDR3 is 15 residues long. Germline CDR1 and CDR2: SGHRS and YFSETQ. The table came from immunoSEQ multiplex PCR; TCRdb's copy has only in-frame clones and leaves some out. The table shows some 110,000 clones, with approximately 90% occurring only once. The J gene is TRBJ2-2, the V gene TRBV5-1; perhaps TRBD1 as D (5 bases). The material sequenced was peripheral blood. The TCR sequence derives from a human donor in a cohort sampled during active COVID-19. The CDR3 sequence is CASSLAVTVTGELFF. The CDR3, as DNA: TGCGCCAGCAGCTTGGCGGTGACAGTCACCGGGGAGCTGTTTTTT.